The 32 T cell receptor beta chains in this list originate from one sample, sequenced in a study of monozygotic twins with cystic fibrosis. The protocol was immunoSEQ multiplex PCR, while the TCRdb copy is restricted to in-frame clones and leaves out a portion. The table includes some 10,000 clones, 99% detected once. Sequencing was performed on blood. Source of these receptors: a man between 18 and 29 years old with cystic fibrosis.

The chain employs TRBV7-2 and TRBJ2-5; no reliable D call. The V and J ends lost 1 base and 2 bases respectively, with 11 bases between them. The germline gives CDR1 SGHTA, CDR2 FQGNSA. The CDR3 totals 15 residues. Written as DNA, the CDR3 is TGTGCCAGCAGCTTAGTTGTCCAGGAGCAAGAGACCCAGTACTTC. This encodes CASSLVVQEQETQYF.

The chain recombines TRBV6-1 with TRBJ1-1; D perhaps matches TRBD1 (6 bases). Germline lookup yields CDR1 MNHNS and CDR2 SASEGT. The CDR3 is 14 residues long. V was cut by 1 base and J by 7 bases, with 13 bases left in between. The CDR3 DNA reads as TGTGCCAGCAGTGAAGGCCGGGGGCGTTTTGAAGCTTTCTTT. Translation gives CASSEGRGRFEAFF.

This rearrangement joins TRBV19 to TRBJ2-6; 7 bases align to TRBD1. The CDR3 extends over 15 amino acids. Germline loops: CDR1 LNHDA, CDR2 SQIVND (reference sequence). The trim removed 8 bases at V and 2 bases at J, leaving 6 bases unmatched. The CDR3 nucleotides are TGTGCCAGTTGCAGAACAGGGGCTGGGGCCAACGTCCTGACTTTC. This codes for CASCRTGAGANVLTF.

The V and J genes are TRBV7-9 and TRBJ2-1; TRBD1 matches at 9 bases. The CDR3 consists of 15 residues. V lost 5 bases and J lost 3; bases outside the gene matches: 5. Germline values: CDR1 SEHNR, CDR2 FQNEAQ (reference sequence). In DNA, the CDR3 is TGTGCCAGCAGCGTCGGGACAGGGCTCTACAATGAGCAGTTCTTC. Protein sequence: CASSVGTGLYNEQFF.

The V and J genes are TRBV27 and TRBJ2-7; 13 positions match TRBD2. The CDR3 sequence is 16 residues long. In germline, CDR1 is MNHEY, CDR2 SMNVEV (reference sequence). Trimming removed 5 bases from V and 4 bases from J; junction bases left unmatched: 8. CDR3 residues: CASSPLGLAGVYEQYF. The CDR3 coding sequence is TGTGCCAGCAGTCCGCTCGGACTAGCGGGAGTGTACGAGCAGTACTTC.

The J gene is TRBJ2-7, the V gene TRBV5-1; D uncertain. The V gene's germline CDR1 is SGHRS and CDR2 YFSETQ. The length of the CDR3 is 15 residues. V lost 0 bases and J 2 bases, leaving 12 bases between the germline ends. The CDR3 loop is CASSLAPVTTYEQYF. CDR3 in DNA: TGCGCCAGCAGCTTGGCCCCCGTGACCACCTACGAGCAGTACTTC. Supplemented by reference TRBV5-1 and TRBJ2-7, the full variable domain reads KAGVTQTPRYLIKTRGQQVTLSCSPISGHRSVSWYQQTPGQGLQFLFEYFSETQRNKGNFPGRFSGRQFSNSRSEMNVSTLELGDSALYLCASSLAPVTTYEQYFGPGTRLTVT.

CDR3 in DNA: TGTGCTTTGACGGCACTTGGGGAGCTGTTTTTT. This encodes CALTALGELFF. V gene TRBV30 combines with J gene TRBJ2-2, with D unclear. Germline assignment: CDR1 GTSNPN and CDR2 SVGIG (reference sequence). This CDR3 is 11 amino acids long.

The table lists this clone with a count of one. The genes are TRBV9 and TRBJ2-5; 11 bases match TRBD2. Germline assignment: CDR1 SGDLS and CDR2 YYNGEE. J was trimmed by 2 bases and V by 2 bases; bases with no gene match: 8. The CDR3 is 17 residues long. CDR3 DNA sequence: TGTGCCAGCAGCGTGTCTAGCGGGAGGAGGGGGCAAGAGACCCAGTACTTC. Its protein is CASSVSSGRRGQETQYF.

V usage is TRBV4-2 and J usage is TRBJ2-1; D is uncertain. Looked up from germline, CDR1 is LGHNA and CDR2 is YNFKEQ. This CDR3 region has 13 residues. Trimming stripped 1 base from V and 7 bases from J, with 8 bases between. The CDR3 is CASSQVLQNEQFF. For the CDR3, the DNA is TGTGCCAGCAGCCAAGTACTACAGAATGAGCAGTTCTTC.

For the CDR3, the DNA is TGTGCCAGCAGTCTGGGGACAGCCATTGGTAATGAAAAACTGTTTTTT. The encoded protein is CASSLGTAIGNEKLFF. The chain combines TRBV27 with TRBJ1-4; the match to TRBD1 covers 7 bases. The CDR3 has 16 amino acids. V dropped 5 bases and J dropped 4; count of bases not matched to a gene: 10. Germline CDR1 reads MNHEY; CDR2 reads SMNVEV (reference sequence). Looking up the rest from reference TRBV27 and TRBJ1-4 gives the full variable domain: EAQVTQNPRYLITVTGKKLTVTCSQNMNHEYMSWYRQDPGLGLRQIYYSMNVEVTDKGDVPEGYKVSRKEKRNFPLILESPSPNQTSLYFCASSLGTAIGNEKLFFGSGTQLSVL.

The chain has TRBV30 and TRBJ1-2; the D is unclear. The CDR3 length is 13 residues. Germline CDR1 is GTSNPN and CDR2 is SVGIG (reference sequence). V was shortened by 4 bases and J by 3 bases, with 12 bases between the two germline ends. CDR3 coding DNA: TGTGCCTGGAAACCCAACCGGGACTATGGCTACACCTTC. As protein: CAWKPNRDYGYTF.

The chain uses TRBV4-1 and TRBJ2-5; 12 bases fit TRBD2. The trim removed 1 base at V and 5 bases at J, leaving 8 bases unmatched. The CDR3 length is 17 residues. In germline, CDR1 is MGHRA, CDR2 YSYEKL. The CDR3 region is CASSQGLAGGPWETQYF. Written as DNA, the CDR3 is TGCGCCAGCAGCCAAGGGCTAGCGGGGGGGCCCTGGGAGACCCAGTACTTC.

The rearrangement uses TRBV7-2 and TRBJ1-1; possibly TRBD1 for D (6 bases). Trimming removed 2 bases from V and 7 bases from J, with 11 bases in between. Per the germline V gene, CDR1 is SGHTA and CDR2 is FQGNSA. The CDR3 has 13 residues. The CDR3 is CASSLTLGGEAFF. The CDR3 DNA is TGTGCCAGCAGCTTAACTCTAGGGGGTGAAGCTTTCTTT. Full variable domain (missing parts from reference TRBV7-2 and TRBJ1-1): GAGVSQSPSNKVTEKGKDVELRCDPISGHTALYWYRQSLGQGLEFLIYFQGNSAPDKSGLPSDRFSAERTGGSVSTLTIQRTQQEDSAVYLCASSLTLGGEAFFGQGTRLTVV.

The chain is built from TRBV5-4 and TRBJ2-1; TRBD2 aligns across 9 bases. The CDR3 spans 17 residues. The V and J ends lost 1 base and 8 bases, in that order; junction bases with no gene match: 13. Germline V gene data show CDR1 as SGHNT and CDR2 as YYREEE (reference sequence). The chain's CDR3 is CASSLPGAAGGGDEQFF. Here the CDR3 DNA reads TGTGCCAGCAGCTTGCCCGGTGCAGCGGGAGGCGGGGATGAGCAGTTCTTC.

The gene calls are TRBV4-1 and TRBJ2-4, with D perhaps matching TRBD2 (6 bases). The germline gives CDR1 MGHRA, CDR2 YSYEKL. There are 13 residues in the CDR3. The germline V and J ends were trimmed by 0 bases and 6 bases, with 6 bases remaining between them. The CDR3 sequence: CASSQDGGNIQYF. The CDR3 coding sequence is TGCGCCAGCAGCCAAGACGGGGGAAACATTCAGTACTTC.

The chain couples TRBV5-6 to TRBJ2-7; 7 nucleotides agree with TRBD1. V was pared by 6 bases and J by 2 bases, with 11 bases of the junction left unmatched. CDR3 length equals 15 residues. The germline CDR1 and CDR2 sequences are SGHDT and YYEEEE. CDR3 sequence (DNA): TGTGCCAGCATACTCACAGGGGCTATAACCTACGAGCAGTACTTC. As protein: CASILTGAITYEQYF.

In DNA form, the CDR3 reads TGTGCTAGTGGTCTTAGGGGGCTTGGCGCCCCAGATACGCAGTATTTT. It translates to CASGLRGLGAPDTQYF. The V gene is TRBV12-5, the J gene TRBJ2-3; 7 bases map to TRBD1. V gave up 5 bases and J gave up 4 bases; unmatched junction bases: 12. The CDR3 covers 16 residues. CDR1 and CDR2 (germline): LGHNT, FRNRAP. Full variable domain (outside the CDR3, taken from reference TRBV12-5 and TRBJ2-3): DARVTQTPRHKVTEMGQEVTMRCQPILGHNTVFWYRQTMMQGLELLAYFRNRAPLDDSGMPKDRFSAEMPDATLATLKIQPSEPRDSAVYFCASGLRGLGAPDTQYFGPGTRLTVL.

The chain links TRBV7-8 to TRBJ2-7; D remains unclear. The CDR3 is made up of 14 amino acids. Trimming took off 2 bases at V and 0 bases at J, with 8 bases between the two ends. CDR1 and CDR2 from the germline V gene are SGHVS and FQNEAQ. CDR3 region: CASSLNLFSYEQYF. Here the CDR3 DNA reads TGTGCCAGCAGCTTAAATCTGTTCTCCTACGAGCAGTACTTC.

The chain has TRBV6-6 and TRBJ2-2; D is uncertain. V lost 0 bases to trimming and J lost 6 bases, with 8 bases between them. CDR3 size: 14 residues. Germline V gene lookup returns CDR1 MNHNY and CDR2 SVGAGI (reference sequence). DNA of the CDR3: TGTGCCAGCAGTTACTCCCCGTGGGCCGGGGAGCTGTTTTTT. Amino acid sequence: CASSYSPWAGELFF.

This chain connects TRBV9 to TRBJ1-1; the D is unclear. The CDR3 length is 12 residues. Trimming shortened V by 7 bases and J by 5 bases, and 12 bases separated the two germline ends. CDR1 is SGDLS and CDR2 is YYNGEE in the germline V gene. The CDR3 loop reads CASGVAGTEAFF. In DNA, the CDR3 is TGTGCCAGCGGGGTGGCGGGGACTGAAGCTTTCTTT.

This sequence joins TRBV25-1 and TRBJ2-7; the D call may be TRBD1 or TRBD2 (5 bases each). CDR1 and CDR2 from the germline V gene are MGHDK and SYGVNS. This CDR3 contains 15 residues. V was shortened by 3 bases and J by 3 bases, with 15 bases between the two germline ends. This chain's CDR3 is CASSDSRMGDYEQYF. The CDR3 DNA is TGTGCCAGCAGTGACTCTCGGATGGGGGACTACGAGCAGTACTTC.

The chain joins TRBV29-1 to TRBJ2-1, with 14 bases identical to TRBD2. Germline V gives CDR1 SQVTM, CDR2 ANQGSEA. Trimming at V came to 4 bases and at J to 3 bases, leaving 5 bases not matched to a gene. The CDR3 consists of 16 residues. This CDR3 reads CSVGTSGRFYYNEQFF. In DNA, the CDR3 is TGCAGCGTTGGGACTAGCGGGAGGTTTTACTACAATGAGCAGTTCTTC.

The chain carries TRBV10-1 and TRBJ1-2; 7 bases are shared with TRBD1. This CDR3 spans 13 amino acids. Trimming at V came to 5 bases and at J to 6 bases, leaving 6 bases not matched to a gene. The V gene's germline CDR1 is WNHNN and CDR2 SYGVQD (reference sequence). For the CDR3, the DNA is TGCGCCAGCAGTTACCCAGGGGGTGATGGCTACACCTTC. Its translation is CASSYPGGDGYTF.

V usage is TRBV7-6 and J usage is TRBJ2-3; D is uncertain. The CDR3 loop spans 16 amino acids. Trimming left V 0 bases short and J 0 bases short, with 10 bases between. Germline lookup yields CDR1 SGHVS and CDR2 FNYEAQ. CDR3 sequence: CASSLAPQSSTDTQYF. In DNA, the CDR3 is TGTGCCAGCAGCTTAGCCCCACAGTCTAGCACAGATACGCAGTATTTT.

The rearrangement joins TRBV4-3 to TRBJ1-6; D is uncertain. V lost 0 bases, J lost 5 bases, and 8 bases lay in between. This CDR3 has 15 residues. Germline values: CDR1 LGHNA, CDR2 YSLEER. The CDR3 DNA reads as TGCGCCAGCAGCCAAGATCCGACAAATAATTCACCCCTCCACTTT. Translating gives CASSQDPTNNSPLHF.

CDR3: CASSGGIAEAFF. The CDR3 DNA reads as TGTGCCAGCAGCGGGGGAATAGCTGAAGCTTTCTTT. This chain connects TRBV14 to TRBJ1-1, with D possibly matching TRBD1 (5 bases). This CDR3 has 12 amino acids. With 5 bases removed from V and 6 bases from J, the gap between germline ends came to 10 bases. The V gene's germline CDR1 is SGHDN and CDR2 FVKESK.

The chain combines TRBV6-5 with TRBJ1-6; perhaps TRBD1 as D (6 bases). The length of the CDR3 is 14 residues. Trimming stripped 5 bases from V and 4 bases from J, with 9 bases between. CDR1 MNHEY and CDR2 SVGAGI come from the germline V gene. The CDR3 DNA follows: TGTGCCAGCAGTCGACAGGAGTATAATTCACCCCTCCACTTT. Its protein product is CASSRQEYNSPLHF.

This chain joins TRBV27 and TRBJ1-2, with D uncertain. This CDR3 has 11 residues. Trimming cost V 7 bases and J 0 bases, with 3 bases left between them. Germline V gives CDR1 MNHEY, CDR2 SMNVEV (reference sequence). For the CDR3, the DNA is TGTGCCAGCAAAACTAACTATGGCTACACCTTC. Protein sequence: CASKTNYGYTF.

The rearrangement uses TRBV11-2 and TRBJ1-5; D not resolved. The CDR3 is 15 amino acids. Per the germline V gene, CDR1 is SGHAT and CDR2 is FQNNGV. The V end was cut by 0 bases, the J end by 2 bases, with 8 bases between. Here the CDR3 reads CASSLDFSGNQPQHF. In DNA, the CDR3 is TGTGCCAGCAGCTTAGATTTCAGCGGCAATCAGCCCCAGCATTTT. The whole variable domain, remainder taken from reference TRBV11-2 and TRBJ1-5, is EAGVAQSPRYKIIEKRQSVAFWCNPISGHATLYWYQQILGQGPKLLIQFQNNGVVDDSQLPKDRFSAERLKGVDSTLKIQPAKLEDSAVYLCASSLDFSGNQPQHFGDGTRLSIL.

The chain is built from TRBV6-1 and TRBJ2-7; D is possibly TRBD2 (6 bases). The germline CDR1 and CDR2 sequences are MNHNS and SASEGT. V dropped 6 bases and J dropped 6 bases, with 18 bases sitting between them. The CDR3 length is 14 residues. The CDR3 reads CASSQGPRAGEQYF. Here the CDR3 DNA reads TGTGCCAGCAGCCAAGGCCCCAGAGCGGGCGAGCAGTACTTC.

The chain combines TRBV14 with TRBJ1-3; D remains unclear. The CDR3 runs to 15 residues. The V gene lost 0 bases and the J gene lost 2 bases, with 8 bases spanning the gap. Germline CDR1 reads SGHDN; CDR2 reads FVKESK. The CDR3 sequence: CASSQDPFPGNTIYF. The CDR3 DNA reads TGTGCCAGCAGCCAAGATCCATTCCCTGGAAACACCATATATTTT.

This chain links TRBV2 with TRBJ1-4, with D perhaps TRBD1 (6 bases). Germline V gene data show CDR1 as SNHLY and CDR2 as FYNNEI. V lost 5 bases and J 8 bases, leaving 15 bases between the germline ends. The CDR3 runs 14 residues. The CDR3 here is CASSTQGWGEKLFF. DNA for the CDR3: TGTGCCAGCAGTACACAGGGTTGGGGGGAAAAACTGTTTTTT.